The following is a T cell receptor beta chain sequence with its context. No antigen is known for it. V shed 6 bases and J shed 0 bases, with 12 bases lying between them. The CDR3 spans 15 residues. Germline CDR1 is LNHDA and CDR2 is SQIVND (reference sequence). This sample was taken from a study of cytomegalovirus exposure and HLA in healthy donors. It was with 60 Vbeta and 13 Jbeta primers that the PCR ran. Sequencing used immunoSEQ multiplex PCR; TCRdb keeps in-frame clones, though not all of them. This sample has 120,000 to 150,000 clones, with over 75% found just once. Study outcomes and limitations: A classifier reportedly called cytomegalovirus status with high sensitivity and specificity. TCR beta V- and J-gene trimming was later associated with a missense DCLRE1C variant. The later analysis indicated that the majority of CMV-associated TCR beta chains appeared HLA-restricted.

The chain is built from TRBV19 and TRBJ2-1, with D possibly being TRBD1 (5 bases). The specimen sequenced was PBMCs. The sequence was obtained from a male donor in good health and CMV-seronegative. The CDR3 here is CASRQQDSSYNEQFF. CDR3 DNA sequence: TGTGCCAGTAGACAACAGGATAGCTCCTACAATGAGCAGTTCTTC.